This is a list of T cell receptor beta chains from one sample in a study of blood T cell repertoires in COVID-19. Some clones are missing from TCRdb's copy, which holds only in-frame ones; the method was immunoSEQ multiplex PCR. Here the sample spans 150,000 to 170,000 clones, about 90% being singletons. Sequencing was done on a sample of peripheral blood. The receptor source for this set is a man over 45 with acute or convalescent COVID-19. The CDR3 runs from the conserved cysteine through the conserved F or W. The D gene is left open where the match is weak. Clone size is not always given. Where it is, it says once, few, many or a class for expanded clones.

D gene,clone size,V gene,J gene,CDR3 DNA,CDR3 protein
NA,NA,TRBV10-3,TRBJ1-3,TGTGCCATCAGTGGTCAGGGTGGAAACACCATATATTTT,CAISGQGGNTIYF
NA,NA,TRBV2,TRBJ1-6,TGTGCCAGCAGTGAAGGCAGACAGAATTCACCCCTCCACTTT,CASSEGRQNSPLHF
NA,once,TRBV28,TRBJ2-3,TGTGCCAGCAGTTACTCACCAGCGGAAGATACGCAGTATTTT,CASSYSPAEDTQYF
TRBD1,once,TRBV19,TRBJ1-5,TGTGCCAGTAGTATACGTCCGGGACAGGGTGGGCAGCCCCAGCATTTT,CASSIRPGQGGQPQHF
TRBD1,many,TRBV19,TRBJ1-2,TGTGCCAGTAGGAGACAGGGGGCCTTCTATGGCTACACCTTC,CASRRQGAFYGYTF
TRBD1,NA,TRBV6-5,TRBJ1-2,TGTGCCAGCAGCAGGGACAGGGCTAACTATGGCTACACCTTC,CASSRDRANYGYTF
TRBD1,NA,TRBV9,TRBJ2-7,TGTGCCAGCAGCTTGACCGGGACAGGGGACCACGAGCAGTACTTC,CASSLTGTGDHEQYF
NA,NA,TRBV28,TRBJ1-6,TGTGCCAGCAGTTTATGGCAGTATTCCAATTCACCCCTCCACTTT,CASSLWQYSNSPLHF
TRBD1,NA,TRBV10-2,TRBJ1-1,TGCGCCAGCAGAACAGGGGTGAACACTGAAGCTTTCTTT,CASRTGVNTEAFF
NA,few,TRBV4-3,TRBJ1-4,TGCGCCAGCAGCCAATCGGAGGTTAAAGGTAGTGAAAAACTGTTTTTT,CASSQSEVKGSEKLFF
NA,NA,TRBV6-5,TRBJ1-5,TGTGCCAGCAGTTACGTATCGGGGACTGGGCAGCCCCAGCATTTT,CASSYVSGTGQPQHF
NA,NA,TRBV19,TRBJ1-1,TGTGCCAGTAGCCTCGATGGGGGGGATCACACTGAAGCTTTCTTT,CASSLDGGDHTEAFF
TRBD1,few,TRBV7-6,TRBJ2-2,TGTGCCAGCAGCTTAGCAACGGTGGGGACAGGGTCCACCGGGGAGCTGTTTTTT,CASSLATVGTGSTGELFF
NA,NA,TRBV21-1,TRBJ1-1,TGTGCCAGCACCCGGGGGGGCAACACTGAAGCTTTCTTT,CASTRGGNTEAFF
NA,NA,TRBV3-1/TRBV3-2,TRBJ2-1,TGTGCCAGCAGCCAAGGGCCCCGAAACCTCTTC,CASSQGPRNLF
NA,NA,TRBV5-8,TRBJ2-3,TGTGCCAGCAGCTTAAAACAGAGGGCCCTCGCAGATACGCAGTATTTT,CASSLKQRALADTQYF
NA,few,TRBV27,TRBJ1-1,TGTGCCAGCAGTTTAGTCGGGTATAACACTGAAGCTTTCTTT,CASSLVGYNTEAFF
NA,NA,TRBV7-9,TRBJ2-2,TGTGCCAGCAGCTTAGTGGGACAACCGAACACCGGGGAGCTGTTTTTT,CASSLVGQPNTGELFF
NA,NA,TRBV7-2,TRBJ2-1,TGTGCCAGCAGCTTTGCCGGGTCTTTCTCCTACAATGAGCAGTTCTTC,CASSFAGSFSYNEQFF
TRBD1,NA,TRBV5-5,TRBJ2-7,TGTGCCAGCAGCTTGGGGACAGGGGGCTACGAGCAGTACTTC,CASSLGTGGYEQYF
TRBD1,NA,TRBV18,TRBJ2-1,TGTGCCAGCTCCTTGGGACAGGGGGCTTACAATGAGCAGTTCTTC,CASSLGQGAYNEQFF
TRBD1,NA,TRBV2,TRBJ1-5,TGTGCCAGCAGTGCCCAGGGGGCTTGGCAGCCCCAGCATTTT,CASSAQGAWQPQHF
NA,NA,TRBV7-9,TRBJ2-3,TGTGCCAGCAGCACGGGGGAAGGGAGGACAGATACGCAGTATTTT,CASSTGEGRTDTQYF
NA,NA,TRBV4-1,TRBJ2-2,TGCGCCAGCAGCCAAGAATGGAGGACGGGGGTTACCGGGGAGCTGTTTTTT,CASSQEWRTGVTGELFF
NA,NA,TRBV29-1,TRBJ1-2,TGCAGCGTTGAGTTTTGGGCCCCGACGGACTATGGCTACACCTTC,CSVEFWAPTDYGYTF
NA,NA,TRBV6-5,TRBJ2-7,TGTGCCAGCAGCGGGGGAGGATATGACTACGAGCAGTACTTC,CASSGGGYDYEQYF
NA,NA,TRBV4-1,TRBJ2-1,TGCGCCAGCAGCCAACTTCCAGGGAGGAATGAGCAGTTCTTC,CASSQLPGRNEQFF
NA,NA,TRBV7-2,TRBJ2-6,TGTGCCAGCAGTCGGGGACTTATCTCTGGGGCCAACGTCCTGACTTTC,CASSRGLISGANVLTF
NA,once,TRBV7-9,TRBJ2-7,TGTGCCAGCAGCTTAGGGCGGGGTGCCCAGCCCTACGAGCAGTACTTC,CASSLGRGAQPYEQYF
NA,NA,TRBV9,TRBJ1-5,TGTGCCAGCAGCGTAGGACAGAACAATCAGCCCCAGCATTTT,CASSVGQNNQPQHF
TRBD1,NA,TRBV19,TRBJ1-4,TGTGCCAGTACGATGGGACAGACCTTTGAAAAACTGTTTTTT,CASTMGQTFEKLFF
NA,NA,TRBV2,TRBJ2-2,TGTGCCAGCAGTTTGACAGGCACACCCGGGGAGCTGTTTTTT,CASSLTGTPGELFF
NA,NA,TRBV28,TRBJ1-1,TGTGCCAGCAGTTTAGTTCCAGGGTTGAGTACTGAAGCTTTCTTT,CASSLVPGLSTEAFF
TRBD2,NA,TRBV3-1/TRBV3-2,TRBJ2-3,TGTGCCAGCAGCCAACGAACGGGGGGGTTCACAGATACGCAGTATTTT,CASSQRTGGFTDTQYF
NA,NA,TRBV10-3,TRBJ2-3,TGTGCCATCAGTGGGGGTTGGACTACCGCAGGAGATACGCAGTATTTT,CAISGGWTTAGDTQYF
TRBD2,NA,TRBV7-2,TRBJ2-1,TGTGCCAGCAGCGCCCCCGGGGAGCGGGGGACGAATGAGCAGTTCTTC,CASSAPGERGTNEQFF
TRBD1,NA,TRBV27,TRBJ1-6,TGTGCCAGCAGACCAACAGGGGGGAATTCACCCCTCCACTTT,CASRPTGGNSPLHF
NA,NA,TRBV5-5,TRBJ1-5,TGTGCCAGCAGCGGACAGAGCAATCAGCCCCAGCATTTT,CASSGQSNQPQHF
NA,NA,TRBV6-5,TRBJ2-6,TGTGCCAGCAGCCTCACGGGCTCTGGGGCCAACGTCCTGACTTTC,CASSLTGSGANVLTF
NA,once,TRBV15,TRBJ1-1,TGTGCCACCAGCGCCCTCGGAGGCGGGGTCACTGAAGCTTTCTTT,CATSALGGGVTEAFF